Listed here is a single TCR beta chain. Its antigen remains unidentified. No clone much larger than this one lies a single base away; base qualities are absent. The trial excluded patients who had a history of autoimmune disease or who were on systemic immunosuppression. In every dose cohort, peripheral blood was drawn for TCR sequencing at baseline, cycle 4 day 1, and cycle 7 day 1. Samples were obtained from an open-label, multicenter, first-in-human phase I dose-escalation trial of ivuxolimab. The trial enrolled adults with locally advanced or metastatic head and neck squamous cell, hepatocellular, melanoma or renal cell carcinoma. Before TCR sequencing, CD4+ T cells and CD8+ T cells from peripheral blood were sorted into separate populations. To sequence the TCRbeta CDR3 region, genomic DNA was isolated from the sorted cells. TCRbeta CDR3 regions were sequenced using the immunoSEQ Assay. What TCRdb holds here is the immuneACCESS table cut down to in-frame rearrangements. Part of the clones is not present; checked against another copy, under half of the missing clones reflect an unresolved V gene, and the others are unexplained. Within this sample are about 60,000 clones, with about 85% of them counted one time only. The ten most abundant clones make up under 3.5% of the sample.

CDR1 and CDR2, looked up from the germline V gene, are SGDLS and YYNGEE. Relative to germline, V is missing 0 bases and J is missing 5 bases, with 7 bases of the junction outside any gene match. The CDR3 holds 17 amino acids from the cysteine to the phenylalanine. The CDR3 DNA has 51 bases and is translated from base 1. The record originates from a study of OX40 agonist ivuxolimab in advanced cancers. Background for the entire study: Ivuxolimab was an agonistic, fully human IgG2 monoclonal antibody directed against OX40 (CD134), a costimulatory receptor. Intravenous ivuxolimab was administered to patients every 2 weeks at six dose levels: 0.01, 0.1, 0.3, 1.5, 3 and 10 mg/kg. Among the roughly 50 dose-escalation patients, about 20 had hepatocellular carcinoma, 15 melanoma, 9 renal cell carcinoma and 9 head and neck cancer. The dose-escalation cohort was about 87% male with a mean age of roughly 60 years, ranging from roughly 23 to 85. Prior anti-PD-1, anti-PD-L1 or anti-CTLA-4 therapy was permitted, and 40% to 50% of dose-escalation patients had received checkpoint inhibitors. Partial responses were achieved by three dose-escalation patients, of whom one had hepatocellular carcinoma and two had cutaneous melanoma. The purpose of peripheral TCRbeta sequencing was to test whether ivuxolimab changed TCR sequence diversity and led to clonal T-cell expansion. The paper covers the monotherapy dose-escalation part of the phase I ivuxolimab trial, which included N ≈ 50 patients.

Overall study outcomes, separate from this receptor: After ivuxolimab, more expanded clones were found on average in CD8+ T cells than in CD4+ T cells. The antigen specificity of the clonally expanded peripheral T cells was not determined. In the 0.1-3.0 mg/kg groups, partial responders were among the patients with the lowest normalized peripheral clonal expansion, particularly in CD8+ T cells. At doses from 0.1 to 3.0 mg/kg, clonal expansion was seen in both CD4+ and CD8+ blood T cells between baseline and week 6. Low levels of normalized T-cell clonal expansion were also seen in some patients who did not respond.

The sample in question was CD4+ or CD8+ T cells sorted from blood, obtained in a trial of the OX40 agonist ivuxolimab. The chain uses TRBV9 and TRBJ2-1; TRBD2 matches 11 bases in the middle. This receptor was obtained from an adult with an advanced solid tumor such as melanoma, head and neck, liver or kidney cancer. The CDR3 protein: CASSVASGRISDNEQFF. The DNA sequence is TGTGCCAGCAGCGTAGCTAGCGGGAGGATATCTGACAATGAGCAGTTCTTC.